This is a list of T cell receptor beta chains from one sample in a study of memory CD4+ T cells and cytomegalovirus serostatus. Assay used: immunoSEQ multiplex PCR; TCRdb lists only in-frame clones, some missing. The repertoire holds approximately 53,000 clones, with 82% as singletons. What was sequenced was memory CD4+ T cells from blood. The receptors come from an adult in good health and CMV-seronegative. The CDR3 runs from the conserved cysteine through the conserved F or W. A D gene is named only where the DNA matches it firmly. Some rows mark clone size as missing; the rest say once, few, many or name a class of expanded clone.

J: TRBJ2-3; D: TRBD1; V: TRBV7-3; size: NA; CDR3: CASSRWGTGVTDTQYF; DNA: TGTGCCAGCAGCCGTTGGGGGACAGGAGTCACAGATACGCAGTATTTT
J: TRBJ1-3; D: TRBD1; V: TRBV5-5; size: NA; CDR3: CASSLSQGASGNTIYF; DNA: TGTGCCAGCAGCTTGAGCCAGGGGGCGTCTGGAAACACCATATATTTT
J: TRBJ2-5; D: NA; V: TRBV7-2; size: NA; CDR3: CASSLASFGAPRETQYF; DNA: TGTGCCAGCAGCTTAGCATCCTTCGGGGCCCCGAGAGAGACCCAGTACTTC
J: TRBJ2-5; D: TRBD2; V: TRBV9; size: NA; CDR3: CASSGRYGGGADGTQYF; DNA: TGTGCCAGCAGCGGAAGGTATGGCGGGGGGGCCGACGGGACCCAGTACTTC
J: TRBJ1-2; D: TRBD1; V: TRBV5-1; size: NA; CDR3: CASSWDRGPYGYTF; DNA: TGCGCCAGCAGCTGGGACAGGGGTCCCTATGGCTACACCTTC
J: TRBJ1-4; D: NA; V: TRBV21-1; size: NA; CDR3: CARRPGTGWEKLFF; DNA: TGTGCCAGGCGACCCGGGACAGGGTGGGAAAAACTGTTTTTT
J: TRBJ1-1; D: NA; V: TRBV2; size: NA; CDR3: CASTRVRDTEAFF; DNA: TGTGCCAGCACTAGGGTCAGGGACACTGAAGCTTTCTTT
J: TRBJ1-4; D: TRBD1; V: TRBV30; size: once; CDR3: CAWAGGQGAITNEKLFF; DNA: TGTGCCTGGGCGGGAGGACAGGGGGCGATTACTAATGAAAAACTGTTTTTT
J: TRBJ2-3; D: TRBD2; V: TRBV5-1; size: NA; CDR3: CASSSLTSGASTDTQYF; DNA: TGCGCCAGCAGCTCCCTAACTAGCGGGGCCAGCACAGATACGCAGTATTTT
J: TRBJ2-7; D: TRBD1; V: TRBV13; size: NA; CDR3: CASSNRDRSLEQYF; DNA: TGTGCCAGCAGCAACCGGGACAGATCTCTCGAGCAGTACTTC
J: TRBJ1-1; D: NA; V: TRBV28; size: NA; CDR3: CASRQAVNTEAFF; DNA: TGTGCCAGCAGACAAGCCGTGAACACTGAAGCTTTCTTT
J: TRBJ1-1; D: NA; V: TRBV5-4; size: NA; CDR3: CASSLVMNTEAFF; DNA: TGTGCCAGCAGCTTAGTGATGAACACTGAAGCTTTCTTT
J: TRBJ1-2; D: NA; V: TRBV7-9; size: NA; CDR3: CASSLGKIEQIGYTF; DNA: TGTGCCAGCAGCTTAGGGAAGATTGAACAAATCGGCTACACCTTC
J: TRBJ1-3; D: NA; V: TRBV28; size: NA; CDR3: CASSLLPDSGNTIYF; DNA: TGTGCCAGCAGTTTACTCCCGGACTCTGGAAACACCATATATTTT
J: TRBJ2-1; D: TRBD2; V: TRBV7-2; size: NA; CDR3: CASSWPGGAEQFF; DNA: TGTGCCAGCAGCTGGCCCGGGGGGGCTGAGCAGTTCTTC
J: TRBJ1-2; D: NA; V: TRBV10-3; size: NA; CDR3: CAISAEGLSNYGYTF; DNA: TGTGCCATCAGTGCGGAGGGGCTGTCTAACTATGGCTACACCTTC
J: TRBJ2-5; D: NA; V: TRBV19; size: NA; CDR3: CASSMGLQGIVETQYF; DNA: TGTGCCAGTAGTATGGGGCTCCAGGGGATTGTGGAGACCCAGTACTTC
J: TRBJ2-1; D: NA; V: TRBV9; size: NA; CDR3: CASKAISHNEQFF; DNA: TGTGCCAGCAAGGCAATCAGTCACAATGAGCAGTTCTTC
J: TRBJ1-2; D: NA; V: TRBV5-8; size: few; CDR3: CASSLPSRGYTF; DNA: TGTGCCAGCAGCTTGCCCAGTCGGGGCTACACCTTC
J: TRBJ1-2; D: NA; V: TRBV28; size: NA; CDR3: CASSTALTNYGYTF; DNA: TGTGCCAGCAGTACGGCCCTGACTAACTATGGCTACACCTTC
J: TRBJ1-4; D: TRBD1; V: TRBV7-2; size: NA; CDR3: CASSWDRGRNEKLFF; DNA: TGTGCCAGCAGCTGGGACAGGGGGAGGAATGAAAAACTGTTTTTT
J: TRBJ1-3; D: NA; V: TRBV7-8; size: NA; CDR3: CASSLSSGNTIYF; DNA: TGTGCCAGCAGCTTGAGCTCTGGAAACACCATATATTTT
J: TRBJ1-3; D: TRBD1; V: TRBV4-1; size: NA; CDR3: CASSQAGTGRNTIYF; DNA: TGCGCCAGCAGCCAAGCCGGGACAGGGAGAAACACCATATATTTT
J: TRBJ1-6; D: NA; V: TRBV30; size: NA; CDR3: CAWRALGGNSPLHF; DNA: TGTGCCTGGCGTGCCCTTGGGGGTAATTCACCCCTCCACTTT
J: TRBJ1-6; D: NA; V: TRBV6-1; size: NA; CDR3: CASTEGTRSSPLHF; DNA: TGTGCCAGCACCGAGGGGACCCGTAGTTCACCCCTCCACTTT
J: TRBJ1-6; D: NA; V: TRBV15; size: few; CDR3: CATSRPMLVGRSPLHF; DNA: TGTGCCACCAGCAGGCCGATGCTAGTGGGTCGTTCACCCCTCCACTTT
J: TRBJ2-3; D: TRBD2; V: TRBV9; size: once; CDR3: CASSVGLAGGPADTQYF; DNA: TGTGCCAGCAGCGTCGGACTAGCGGGGGGGCCAGCCGATACGCAGTATTTT
J: TRBJ1-2; D: NA; V: TRBV7-2; size: NA; CDR3: CASSLASHSGSRGYTF; DNA: TGTGCCAGCAGCTTAGCGAGCCATTCGGGGTCGAGGGGCTACACCTTC
J: TRBJ2-5; D: TRBD1; V: TRBV6-5; size: NA; CDR3: CASSYPGGGETQYF; DNA: TGTGCCAGCAGTTACCCAGGGGGCGGGGAGACCCAGTACTTC
J: TRBJ1-1; D: NA; V: TRBV2; size: once; CDR3: CASSERQGHTEAFF; DNA: TGTGCCAGCAGTGAAAGGCAGGGCCACACTGAAGCTTTCTTT
J: TRBJ1-6; D: NA; V: TRBV6-5; size: NA; CDR3: CASSRQPYNSPLHF; DNA: TGTGCCAGCAGTCGTCAGCCCTATAATTCACCCCTCCACTTT
J: TRBJ2-1; D: TRBD1; V: TRBV7-2; size: once; CDR3: CASSRQGTISYNEQFF; DNA: TGTGCCAGCAGCAGACAGGGAACCATTTCCTACAATGAGCAGTTCTTC